Following are 23 T cell receptor beta chains from one sample sequenced in a study. TCRdb used MiXCR to reprocess the 5' RACE reads, holding one entry per CDR3 protein. The table lists tens of thousands of distinct CDR3 sequences, 24% of them singletons. The sample consisted of tumor-infiltrating naive CD4+ T cells sorted from the breast tumor. Noted subset: naive CD4+ T cells, CD4+CD45RA+CD25-. The receptors stem from a female donor with breast cancer.

This rearrangement joins TRBV7-9 to TRBJ2-3, with TRBD2 identical over 11 bases. V shed 5 bases, J shed 2 bases, and the junction held 6 bases outside the gene matches. Germline loops: CDR1 SEHNR, CDR2 FQNEAQ (reference sequence). CDR3 length equals 16 residues. The DNA for the CDR3 is TGTGCCAGCAGCCAAGGACTAGCGGGCAACACAGATACGCAGTATTTT. Encoded protein: CASSQGLAGNTDTQYF.

This clonotype was observed a handful of times. The rearrangement joins TRBV7-2 to TRBJ2-2; D gene ambiguous. The CDR3 sequence is 14 residues long. Deletions cut 2 bases from V and 6 bases from J, with 10 bases between. Germline CDR1 reads SGHTA; CDR2 reads FQGNSA. Written as DNA, the CDR3 is TGTGCCAGCAGCTTAAACGGCGCTGCCGGGGAGCTGTTTTTT. It specifies CASSLNGAAGELFF.

This chain uses TRBV28 with TRBJ1-5, with no clear D. The length of the CDR3 is 11 residues. CDR1 is MDHEN, CDR2 SYDVKM, per germline. V was shortened by 6 bases and J by 5 bases, with 5 bases between the two germline ends. The DNA for the CDR3 is TGTGCCAGCAGCCGTTATCAGCCCCAGCATTTT. This translates into CASSRYQPQHF.

This sequence joins TRBV20-1 and TRBJ1-1; maybe TRBD1 (5 bases). Trimming took off 5 bases at V and 0 bases at J, with 10 bases between the two ends. Per the germline V gene, CDR1 is DFQATT and CDR2 is SNEGSKA (reference sequence). The CDR3 totals 13 residues. CDR3 nucleotide sequence: TGCAGTGCTCAACAGGCTATGAACACTGAAGCTTTCTTT. This gives the protein CSAQQAMNTEAFF.

The chain employs TRBV2 and TRBJ2-7, with 7 nucleotides matching TRBD1. The CDR3 is 11 residues long. V trimming: 4 bases; J trimming: 6 bases; junction bases outside the gene matches: 0. The germline V gene has CDR1 SNHLY and CDR2 FYNNEI. As DNA, the CDR3 is TGTGCCAGCAGTGCAGGGGGCGAGCAGTACTTC. Translating gives CASSAGGEQYF.

V usage is TRBV28 and J usage is TRBJ1-2, with a possible D match to TRBD1 (6 bases). The CDR3 spans 15 residues. Trimming stripped 5 bases from V and 5 bases from J, with 18 bases between. Germline V gene lookup returns CDR1 MDHEN and CDR2 SYDVKM. In DNA, the CDR3 is TGTGCCAGCAGTCCACCCCTTGGAGGGGGATATGGCTACACCTTC. It encodes CASSPPLGGGYGYTF.

This clonotype turned up a few times. The chain couples TRBV5-4 to TRBJ2-3; D may be TRBD2 (5 bases). CDR1 and CDR2 (germline): SGHNT, YYREEE (reference sequence). The CDR3 runs 16 residues. V dropped 4 bases and J dropped 6 bases, with 21 bases sitting between them. The CDR3, as DNA: TGTGCCAGCAGCCGTACTCTGACTGCCACGGGGGATACGCAGTATTTT. Amino acid sequence: CASSRTLTATGDTQYF.

This clonotype was observed a few times. The chain uses TRBV20-1 and TRBJ1-1; 7 positions agree with TRBD1. V was pared by 2 bases and J by 1 base, with 7 bases of the junction left unmatched. The CDR3 covers 15 residues. Germline V gives CDR1 DFQATT, CDR2 SNEGSKA (reference sequence). Here the CDR3 reads CSARRTGRENTEAFF. DNA of the CDR3: TGCAGTGCTAGAAGGACAGGAAGGGAGAACACTGAAGCTTTCTTT.

The rearrangement links TRBV18 to TRBJ1-1; the D gene is possibly TRBD1 (6 bases). The germline CDR1 and CDR2 sequences are KGHSH and LQKENI. Trimming cost V 3 bases and J 1 base, with 12 bases left between them. This CDR3 region has 15 residues. CDR3 in amino acids: CASSPPGTPNTEAFF. The CDR3 nucleotides are TGTGCCAGCTCACCCCCCGGGACACCGAACACTGAAGCTTTCTTT. Supplemented by reference TRBV18 and TRBJ1-1, the full variable domain reads NAGVMQNPRHLVRRRGQEARLRCSPMKGHSHVYWYRQLPEEGLKFMVYLQKENIIDESGMPKERFSAEFPKEGPSILRIQQVVRGDSAAYFCASSPPGTPNTEAFFGQGTRLTVV.

This clonotype has just a few counts. The chain uses TRBV20-1 and TRBJ1-5; possible D gene TRBD1, 5 bases. The CDR3 consists of 16 residues. Trimming shortened V by 3 bases and J by 3 bases, and 18 bases separated the two germline ends. In germline, CDR1 is DFQATT, CDR2 SNEGSKA (reference sequence). The CDR3 region is CSAREGRGGFNQPQHF. CDR3 bases: TGCAGTGCTAGGGAGGGTAGGGGAGGCTTCAATCAGCCCCAGCATTTT.

The V gene is TRBV20-1, the J gene TRBJ2-1; 10 bases align to TRBD2. Germline CDR1 and CDR2: DFQATT and SNEGSKA (reference sequence). This CDR3 comprises 15 residues. Trimming cost V 6 bases and J 4 bases; bases outside gene matches: 9. In DNA, the CDR3 is TGCAGTGCACCCTCTAGCGGGAGAACGTACAATGAGCAGTTCTTC. It is translated as CSAPSSGRTYNEQFF.

In this sample, this clonotype is medium-sized. The V call is TRBV20-1, the J call TRBJ1-2; TRBD1 matches 7 bases. Germline CDR1 DFQATT, CDR2 SNEGSKA (reference sequence). The CDR3 extends over 13 amino acids. Germline trimming cut 4 bases from V and 3 bases from J; bases unmatched to any gene: 5. CDR3 sequence reads: CSAIEGADYGYTF. DNA for the CDR3: TGCAGTGCTATTGAGGGGGCTGACTATGGCTACACCTTC.

This clonotype came up a few times. J is TRBJ1-1 and V is TRBV5-5, with D possibly matching TRBD1 (6 bases). V lost 3 bases and J 7 bases, leaving 13 bases between the germline ends. Per germline, CDR1 SGHKS and CDR2 YYEKEE (reference sequence). The length of the CDR3 is 13 residues. The chain's CDR3 is CASSSTGYGEAFF. In nucleotides, the CDR3 is TGTGCCAGCAGCTCTACAGGGTACGGTGAAGCTTTCTTT. Based on the CDR3 plus reference TRBV5-5 and TRBJ1-1, the full variable domain is DAGVTQSPTHLIKTRGQQVTLRCSPISGHKSVSWYQQVLGQGPQFIFQYYEKEERGRGNFPDRFSARQFPNYSSELNVNALLLGDSALYLCASSSTGYGEAFFGQGTRLTVV.

This clonotype showed up just a few times. V and J are TRBV6-5 and TRBJ2-1; no firm D call. Trimming removed 6 bases at V and 5 bases at J, with 11 bases between. The CDR3 contains 13 residues. Germline lookup yields CDR1 MNHEY and CDR2 SVGAGI. The CDR3 loop reads CASRITANNEQFF. The CDR3 DNA is TGTGCCAGCAGGATTACAGCCAACAATGAGCAGTTCTTC.

This clonotype was recorded a few times. V is TRBV5-4 and J is TRBJ2-1; TRBD2 matches 16 bases. The V segment lost 4 bases and the J segment 7 bases; nucleotides outside the gene matches: 11. The CDR3 is made up of 18 amino acids. The germline V gene has CDR1 SGHNT and CDR2 YYREEE (reference sequence). The CDR3, as DNA: TGTGCCAGCAGCGTGTCACCGGGACTAGCGGGAGGGGGGAATGAGCAGTTCTTC. This codes for CASSVSPGLAGGGNEQFF.

V is TRBV7-9 and J is TRBJ2-7; D is perhaps TRBD2 (5 bases). V was cut by 1 base and J by 5 bases, with 15 bases left in between. Germline CDR1 reads SEHNR; CDR2 reads FQNEAQ (reference sequence). The CDR3 length is 15 residues. The CDR3 coding sequence is TGTGCCAGCAGCTTAGGCTCTAGCTTAACGAACGAGCAGTACTTC. It codes for CASSLGSSLTNEQYF.

This chain links TRBV13 with TRBJ2-3, with TRBD1 identical over 7 bases. With 3 bases clipped from V and 2 bases from J, the junction kept 11 bases outside the gene matches. The germline V gene has CDR1 PRHDT and CDR2 FYEKMQ (reference sequence). The CDR3 contains 17 residues. CDR3 nucleotide sequence: TGTGCCAGCAGCTTGGGGCTGGACAGGAGGCTCACAGATACGCAGTATTTT. Amino acid sequence: CASSLGLDRRLTDTQYF.

This clonotype is medium-sized within its sample. The chain uses TRBV5-1 and TRBJ2-1, with D possibly being TRBD2 (6 bases). In germline, CDR1 is SGHRS, CDR2 YFSETQ. V gave up 4 bases and J gave up 3 bases, with 14 bases separating them. The CDR3 length is 15 residues. CDR3 amino acids: CASSPFSGLYNEQFF. The CDR3 DNA is TGCGCCAGCAGCCCATTCAGCGGGCTCTACAATGAGCAGTTCTTC.

Only a few counts were recorded for this clonotype. A junction end diverges from the germline sequence, so it may reflect a read error. J is TRBJ2-7 and V is TRBV7-2; 7 bases map to TRBD1. The CDR3 spans 12 residues. Germline assignment: CDR1 SGHTA and CDR2 FQGNSA. The CDR3 region has the DNA TGCGCCAGCACCCTGGACAGGTACGAGCAGTACTTC. This translates into CASTLDRYEQYF. The full variable domain, with the rest looked up from reference TRBV7-2 and TRBJ2-7, is GAGVSQSPSNKVTEKGKDVELRCDPISGHTALYWYRQSLGQGLEFLIYFQGNSAPDKSGLPSDRFSAERTGGSVSTLTIQRTQQEDSAVYLCASTLDRYEQYFGPGTRLTVT.

This chain links TRBV4-1 with TRBJ2-7; perhaps D is TRBD1 or TRBD2 (6 bases each). Germline loops: CDR1 MGHRA, CDR2 YSYEKL. This CDR3 contains 14 residues. V shed 4 bases and J shed 6 bases, with 16 bases lying between them. The DNA for the CDR3 is TGCGCCAGCAGCCCCATCCTGAAGGGGGGCGAGCAGTACTTC. It encodes CASSPILKGGEQYF.

The chain carries TRBV20-1 and TRBJ2-3; 15 bases are shared with TRBD2. Germline values: CDR1 DFQATT, CDR2 SNEGSKA (reference sequence). The ends lost 5 bases at V and 6 bases at J; junction bases unmatched: 9. The CDR3 totals 16 residues. The CDR3 sequence: CSASRTSGRAGDTQYF. CDR3 nucleotide sequence: TGCAGTGCTTCCCGGACTAGCGGGAGGGCAGGTGATACGCAGTATTTT.

The chain links TRBV4-1 to TRBJ1-2, with a weak D call TRBD1 (5 bases). Per the germline V gene, CDR1 is MGHRA and CDR2 is YSYEKL. Trimming pared 0 bases from V and 7 bases from J, leaving 12 bases between. The length of the CDR3 is 14 residues. This CDR3 is CASSQEGFGGGYTF. CDR3 DNA sequence: TGCGCCAGCAGCCAAGAGGGTTTCGGGGGTGGCTACACCTTC.

This clonotype has a handful of counts. The V and J genes are TRBV20-1 and TRBJ2-6; the match to TRBD2 covers 7 bases. The CDR3 has 14 residues. V was clipped by 6 bases and J by 4 bases; unmatched bases: 6. Germline CDR1 reads DFQATT; CDR2 reads SNEGSKA (reference sequence). Here the CDR3 DNA reads TGCAGTGCCGCCGGGGGGTCAGGGGCCAACGTCCTGACTTTC. It encodes CSAAGGSGANVLTF.